The 28 T cell receptor beta chains below come from one sample, sequenced in a study of Graves' ophthalmopathy and Graves' hyperthyroidism. Transcripts of RNA were the source for amplifying TCR beta CDR3 regions. The workflow started with a first-round RT-PCR run with HTBI primers and then moved on to a second-round multiplex PCR. Using its own MiXCR run on the multiplex PCR reads, TCRdb lists one record per CDR3 protein. This table holds fewer than 350,000 distinct CDR3 sequences, about 17% found once. The specimen sequenced was peripheral blood. These TCRs come from an adult man with Graves' ophthalmopathy.

This clonotype has a count of ten or more. This rearrangement joins TRBV28 to TRBJ1-2, with a tentative D call TRBD1 (5 bases). Trimming took off 2 bases at V and 8 bases at J, with 9 bases between the two ends. Germline CDR1 MDHEN, CDR2 SYDVKM. The CDR3 extends over 12 amino acids. The CDR3 loop reads CASSLTGQGYTF. In DNA, the CDR3 is TGTGCCAGCAGTTTAACGGGGCAGGGCTACACCTTC.

This clonotype was seen many times. One end of the junction does not line up with germline, which may come from a read error. V usage is TRBV7-2 and J usage is TRBJ2-7; 9 nucleotides match TRBD2. The CDR3 runs 14 residues. The germline gives CDR1 SGHTA, CDR2 FQGNSA. The CDR3 sequence: CASSIAGATYEQYF. The CDR3 bases are TGTGCCAGCAGCATAGCGGGGGCGACCTACGAGCAGTACTTC.

This clonotype has at least ten counts. V gene TRBV6-1 combines with J gene TRBJ2-5; 15 bases are a match to TRBD2. Germline V lookup: CDR1 MNHNS, CDR2 SASEGT. The CDR3 has 18 residues. V was pared by 2 bases and J by 5 bases, with 9 bases of the junction left unmatched. The CDR3 DNA sequence: TGTGCCAGCAGTGAAATCGGGACTAGCGGGAGGAGAAGCGAGACCCAGTACTTC. Amino acid sequence: CASSEIGTSGRRSETQYF.

The CDR3 sequence: CASKVAAVEAFF. The CDR3 DNA reads as TGTGCCAGCAAAGTCGCAGCAGTTGAAGCTTTCTTT. The chain couples TRBV6-2 or TRBV6-3 to TRBJ1-1; D is ambiguous. Trimming took 7 bases from V and 7 from J, leaving 13 bases between them. Germline V CDR1 and CDR2: MNHEY, SVGEGT. This CDR3 spans 12 amino acids.

The chain employs TRBV12-3 or TRBV12-4 and TRBJ2-1, with no clear D. The CDR3 spans 16 residues. V lost 5 bases and J lost 10, with 24 bases in between. CDR3 loop: CASSPAATVPSWEQFF. Written as DNA, the CDR3 is TGTGCCAGCAGTCCGGCGGCTACCGTCCCCAGTTGGGAGCAGTTCTTC.

Many counts were recorded for this clonotype. This rearrangement joins TRBV5-1 to TRBJ1-5; D possibly corresponds to TRBD1 (5 bases). The germline CDR1 and CDR2 sequences are SGHRS and YFSETQ. V was clipped by 0 bases and J by 3 bases, with 10 bases between them. This CDR3 contains 15 residues. The CDR3 bases are TGCGCCAGCAGCTTGGGGGGGTTTGACAATCAGCCCCAGCATTTT. Residues: CASSLGGFDNQPQHF.

This clonotype occurred many times. V usage is TRBV6-5 and J usage is TRBJ2-5; 9 bases align to TRBD1. The trim removed 6 bases at V and 5 bases at J, leaving 7 bases unmatched. The CDR3 runs to 14 residues. The germline CDR1 and CDR2 sequences are MNHEY and SVGAGI. Here the CDR3 DNA reads TGTGCCAGCAGCCATAACAGGGGGCGGGAGACCCAGTACTTC. It encodes CASSHNRGRETQYF.

This clonotype was counted at least ten times. This chain joins TRBV12-3 or TRBV12-4 and TRBJ1-1; weak D call: TRBD1 (6 bases). Trimming stripped 3 bases from V and 1 base from J, with 9 bases between. CDR3 length: 14 amino acids. The DNA of the CDR3 is TGTGCCAGCAGTTTCGGGGACAAGAACACTGAAGCTTTCTTT. Translating it yields CASSFGDKNTEAFF.

The chain has TRBV12-3 or TRBV12-4 and TRBJ1-2; maybe TRBD1 (5 bases). CDR3 size: 16 residues. V lost 4 bases and J 2 bases, leaving 17 bases between the germline ends. CDR3 sequence: CASSSWGTEANYGYTF. CDR3 DNA sequence: TGTGCCAGCAGTTCGTGGGGGACGGAGGCAAACTATGGCTACACCTTC.

This clonotype occurred many times. The V gene is TRBV6-1, the J gene TRBJ2-7; 13 bases are shared with TRBD2. The CDR3 is made up of 15 amino acids. The germline gives CDR1 MNHNS, CDR2 SASEGT. The junction had 6 bases not matched to a gene; V was cut back by 6 bases and J by 4 bases. The CDR3 region is CASRPGLAGVYEQYF. CDR3 nucleotides: TGTGCCAGCAGACCCGGACTAGCGGGAGTTTACGAGCAGTACTTC.

This clonotype was seen once. The junction departs from germline at one end; a sequencing error may be responsible. The V gene is TRBV6-1, the J gene TRBJ2-5, with D perhaps assigned TRBD1 or TRBD2 (6 bases each). The CDR3 contains 17 residues. Germline V gene sequence: CDR1 MNHNS, CDR2 SASEGT. CDR3 loop: CASTRNPGGELQEPQYF. For the CDR3, the DNA is TGTGCCAGCACCCGCAATCCCGGGGGCGAACTCCAAGAGCCCCAGTACTTC.

J is TRBJ1-1 and V is TRBV6-2 or TRBV6-3; D remains ambiguous. Germline CDR1 MNHEY, CDR2 SVGEGT. V was pared by 4 bases and J by 0 bases, with 9 bases between. The CDR3 covers 14 residues. The DNA for the CDR3 is TGTGCCAGCAGTTTACCGCTAATGAACACTGAAGCTTTCTTT. This codes for CASSLPLMNTEAFF.

This clonotype was found many times. This chain joins TRBV30 and TRBJ2-5, with 11 bases fitting TRBD1. Looked up from germline, CDR1 is GTSNPN and CDR2 is SVGIG (reference sequence). V was clipped by 0 bases and J by 5 bases; unmatched bases: 5. The CDR3 is 15 amino acids. The CDR3 loop is CAWSVKGTGGETQYF. In DNA, the CDR3 is TGTGCCTGGAGTGTTAAAGGGACAGGGGGTGAGACCCAGTACTTC.

This clonotype showed up many times. V and J are TRBV24-1 and TRBJ2-5, with 7 bases that match TRBD1. The CDR3 runs to 16 residues. V dropped 3 bases and J dropped 5; count of bases not matched to a gene: 11. Germline lookup yields CDR1 KGHDR and CDR2 SFDVKD. The CDR3 sequence: CATSDRTGPRGETQYF. DNA of the CDR3: TGTGCCACCAGTGATCGGACAGGTCCGAGGGGGGAGACCCAGTACTTC.

CDR3 DNA sequence: TGTGCCAGCAGTTTCCCAGGAAGAGCTAACTATGGCTACACCTTC. It codes for CASSFPGRANYGYTF. The V and J genes are TRBV12-3 or TRBV12-4 and TRBJ1-2, with D hard to call. The V end was cut by 3 bases, the J end by 0 bases, with 11 bases between. This CDR3 spans 15 amino acids.

This clonotype was detected ten times or more. The chain uses TRBV6-5 and TRBJ2-5, with D possibly matching TRBD2 (5 bases). Trimming took off 0 bases at V and 5 bases at J, with 10 bases between the two ends. The CDR3 consists of 14 residues. CDR1 MNHEY and CDR2 SVGAGI come from the germline V gene. The CDR3, as DNA: TGTGCCAGCAGTTACTCGGCGGAGGTTGAGACCCAGTACTTC. This codes for CASSYSAEVETQYF.

The genes are TRBV12-3 or TRBV12-4 and TRBJ2-7, with D possibly being TRBD1 (6 bases). The CDR3 consists of 15 residues. Trimming removed 3 bases at V and 3 bases at J, with 15 bases between. As DNA, the CDR3 is TGTGCCAGCAGTTTCGAACAGGGTCCCCTCTACGAGCAGTACTTC. Encoded protein: CASSFEQGPLYEQYF.

The chain is built from TRBV12-3 or TRBV12-4 and TRBJ1-2; 9 bases align to TRBD1. J lost 4 bases, V lost 3 bases, and 3 bases had no gene match. The CDR3 spans 14 residues. The CDR3 protein is CASSLEDRGYGYTF. The DNA of the CDR3 is TGTGCCAGCAGTTTGGAGGACAGGGGCTATGGCTACACCTTC.

This clonotype was recorded many times. CDR3 sequence reads: CSASPDSFLAFF. CDR3 bases: TGCAGTGCTAGCCCTGACAGCTTTCTGGCTTTCTTT. The chain is built from TRBV20-1 and TRBJ1-1, with D possibly matching TRBD1 (5 bases). CDR3 size: 12 residues. The V end was cut by 3 bases, the J end by 11 bases, with 16 bases between. Germline CDR1 is DFQATT and CDR2 is SNEGSKA (reference sequence).

This chain uses TRBV5-1 with TRBJ1-1; a possible D gene is TRBD1 (5 bases). The germline V gene encodes CDR1 SGHRS and CDR2 YFSETQ. The CDR3 covers 11 residues. The CDR3 loop is CVSTGNTEAFF. DNA of the CDR3: TGCGTCAGTACAGGGAACACTGAAGCTTTCTTT.

The chain has TRBV10-2 and TRBJ2-7; possible D gene TRBD2, 6 bases. Trimming removed 2 bases from V and 2 bases from J, with 10 bases in between. The CDR3 extends over 14 amino acids. Germline loops: CDR1 WSHSY, CDR2 SAAADI. CDR3 protein: CASSERGGAYEQYF. The CDR3 DNA sequence: TGCGCCAGCAGTGAGAGGGGAGGCGCCTACGAGCAGTACTTC.

This clonotype was seen repeatedly, ten times or more. The chain employs TRBV11-2 and TRBJ1-5; TRBD1 matches 7 bases. Germline assignment: CDR1 SGHAT and CDR2 FQNNGV. This CDR3 has 15 amino acids. V shed 4 bases and J 2 bases; nucleotides not matched to a gene: 5. CDR3 amino acids: CASSSNRGGNQPQHF. CDR3 in DNA: TGTGCCAGCAGCTCAAACAGGGGTGGCAATCAGCCCCAGCATTTT.

This clonotype was counted ten times or more. The genes are TRBV20-1 and TRBJ1-1; 9 positions agree with TRBD1. The CDR3 is made up of 16 amino acids. The V segment lost 6 bases and the J segment 0 bases; nucleotides outside the gene matches: 11. CDR1 and CDR2 from the germline V gene are DFQATT and SNEGSKA (reference sequence). DNA for the CDR3: TGCAGTGCCCCGGACAGGGGCCCGATTATGAACACTGAAGCTTTCTTT. Its protein product is CSAPDRGPIMNTEAFF.

This clonotype has at least ten counts. This chain connects TRBV7-2 to TRBJ2-5, with TRBD1 matching 8 bases. Germline CDR1 and CDR2: SGHTA and FQGNSA. Unmatched junction bases numbered 7, after V lost 1 base and J lost 9 bases. The CDR3 covers 14 residues. The CDR3 spells CASSLVTGGNAQYF. The CDR3 DNA reads TGTGCCAGCAGCTTAGTAACAGGGGGAAATGCCCAGTACTTC.

This clonotype was detected many times. The chain carries TRBV6-5 and TRBJ2-5, with 10 bases lining up with TRBD1. After removal of 5 bases from V and 5 bases from J, the junction contained 8 bases not matched to a gene. Germline values: CDR1 MNHEY, CDR2 SVGAGI. The CDR3 is made up of 15 amino acids. The DNA for the CDR3 is TGTGCCAGCAGTCACCCGGGACAGGGGTGGGAGACCCAGTACTTC. It translates to CASSHPGQGWETQYF.

This clonotype was observed many times. The germline gene is not matched at one end of the junction; a read error may be the cause. The chain couples TRBV5-1 to TRBJ2-7, with D maybe TRBD1 (5 bases). Germline V gene lookup returns CDR1 SGHRS and CDR2 YFSETQ. The CDR3 has 13 amino acids. CDR3 sequence reads: CASSFTGSHEQYF. The CDR3 coding sequence is TGCGCCAGCAGCTTTACAGGCTCCCACGAGCAGTACTTC.

In its sample, this clonotype was seen many times. In nucleotides, the CDR3 is TGTGCCAGCGAGAGGCCAGAGACCAGGACTAGCGGGCAACCAGACGAGCAGTACTTC. Translation: CASERPETRTSGQPDEQYF. The V gene is TRBV6-4, the J gene TRBJ2-7; 11 positions agree with TRBD2. CDR3 length equals 19 residues. The J segment lost 5 bases and the V segment lost 8 bases, leaving 23 bases of the junction unmatched. Germline CDR1 is MRHNA and CDR2 is SNTAGT.

This clonotype was found many times. This rearrangement joins TRBV24-1 to TRBJ2-5, with D unresolved. CDR3 length: 14 amino acids. In germline, CDR1 is KGHDR, CDR2 SFDVKD. Trimming removed 4 bases from V and 5 bases from J, with 13 bases in between. The CDR3 coding sequence is TGTGCCACCAGTGACCCTTCTAAGGTCGAGACCCAGTACTTC. Translated: CATSDPSKVETQYF.